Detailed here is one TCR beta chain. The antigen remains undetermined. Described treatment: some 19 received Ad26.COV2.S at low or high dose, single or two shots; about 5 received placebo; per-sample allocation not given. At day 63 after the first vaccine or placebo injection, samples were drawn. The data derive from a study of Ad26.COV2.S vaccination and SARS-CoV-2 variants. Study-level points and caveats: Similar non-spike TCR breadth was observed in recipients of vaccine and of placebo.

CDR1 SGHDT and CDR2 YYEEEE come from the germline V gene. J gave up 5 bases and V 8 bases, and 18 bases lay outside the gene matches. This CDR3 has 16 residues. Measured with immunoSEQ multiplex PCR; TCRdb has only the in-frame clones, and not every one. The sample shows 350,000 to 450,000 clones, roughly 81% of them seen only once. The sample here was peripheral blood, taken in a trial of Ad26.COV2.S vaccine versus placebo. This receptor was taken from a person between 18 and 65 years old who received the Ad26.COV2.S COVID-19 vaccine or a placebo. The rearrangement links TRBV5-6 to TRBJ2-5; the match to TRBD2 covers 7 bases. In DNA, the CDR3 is TGTGCCAGTAACGCCTTGGCGGGAGCCTCGGGGGAGACCCAGTACTTC. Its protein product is CASNALAGASGETQYF.